Listed below are T cell receptor beta chains from one sample, sequenced in a study of control samples from healthy donors and cancer patients. Repertoires were generated with immunoSEQ multiplex PCR, while TCRdb's copy carries only in-frame clones and drops some. The sample holds over 150,000 clones, roughly 90% seen once. Sequencing input: blood. The receptors stem from a woman in her fifties or sixties in good health. Both conserved end residues are part of each CDR3. The D gene is left open where the match is weak. Not every row has a clone size; where given, it reads once, few, many or a size class.

size | J | V | D | DNA | CDR3
. | TRBJ1-5 | TRBV28 | . | TGTGCCAGCACCCCCGGGACGCTGGTACGACAGCCCCAGCATTTT | CASTPGTLVRQPQHF
. | TRBJ2-1 | TRBV27 | TRBD2 | TGTGCCAGCAGTTCCCGGCGGGGGGTAGCGGGAATCAATGAGCAGTTCTTC | CASSSRRGVAGINEQFF
once | TRBJ1-2 | TRBV7-8 | . | TGTGCCAGCAGCTTAGTATGGGGCAACTATGGCTACACCTTC | CASSLVWGNYGYTF
. | TRBJ2-7 | TRBV14 | . | TGTGCCAGCTCGTCCGGGCCCCTGCAGTACTTC | CASSSGPLQYF
. | TRBJ2-5 | TRBV6-1 | TRBD1 | TGTGCCAGCAGTGAATTCGACAGGGGTCGTAGGGAGACCCAGTACTTC | CASSEFDRGRRETQYF
. | TRBJ1-2 | TRBV9 | TRBD1 | TGTGCCAGCAGCGTAGGGGGACAGGGGGTCGGCTACACCTTC | CASSVGGQGVGYTF
. | TRBJ1-1 | TRBV11-3 | . | TGTGCCAGCAGCTTGGGAGAGGGAATGGGGACTGAAGCTTTCTTT | CASSLGEGMGTEAFF
. | TRBJ2-7 | TRBV28 | TRBD1 | TGTGCCAGCAGAGGGACAGGGTCAGGCGAGCAGTACTTC | CASRGTGSGEQYF
. | TRBJ2-7 | TRBV28 | . | TGTGCCAGCAGTTCGGGGAACTCCTACGAGCAGTACTTC | CASSSGNSYEQYF
once | TRBJ2-2 | TRBV24-1 | . | TGTGCCACCAGTGAGGGGGCAGGCCCTAGGCGGACCGGGGAGCTGTTTTTT | CATSEGAGPRRTGELFF
. | TRBJ2-5 | TRBV6-5 | . | TGTGCCAGCAGGTGGCAGATCGGACAAGAGACCCAGTACTTC | CASRWQIGQETQYF
. | TRBJ1-1 | TRBV9 | . | TGTGCCAGCAGCGCCCATACTACTAACACTGAAGCTTTCTTT | CASSAHTTNTEAFF
. | TRBJ1-6 | TRBV6-5 | TRBD1 | TGTGCCAGCGGTAATGGGGGGACAGGGAATTCACCCCTCCACTTT | CASGNGGTGNSPLHF
. | TRBJ2-7 | TRBV11-2 | . | TGTGCCAGCAGCTTAGAGATTCCCTACGAGCAGTACTTC | CASSLEIPYEQYF
. | TRBJ1-5 | TRBV7-8 | . | TGTGCCAGCAGCTTTGGCCCCCGCAATCAGCCCCAGCATTTT | CASSFGPRNQPQHF
. | TRBJ1-5 | TRBV27 | . | TGTGCCAGCAGTTTATCCGGACTAAATCAGCCCCAGCATTTT | CASSLSGLNQPQHF
. | TRBJ2-7 | TRBV10-3 | TRBD1 | TGTGCCACGGAAGACAGGGGGGTCCGATACGAGCAGTACTTC | CATEDRGVRYEQYF